A selection of T cell receptor beta chains follows, all from one sample in a study of T cells after yellow fever vaccination. One entry per CDR3 protein results from TCRdb running MiXCR on the 5' RACE reads. In the table there are 500,000 to 650,000 distinct CDR3 sequences, approximately 12% of which are singletons. Sequencing was performed on PBMCs, taken on the day of the yellow fever booster vaccination. These TCRs come from a man aged 30 to 39 who received the YFV17D yellow fever vaccine. CDR3s leave out the opening cysteine and the closing phenylalanine or tryptophan.

cdr3_aa: ASSSPGLGQETQY
v_call: TRBV7-8
j_call: TRBJ2-5

cdr3_aa: ASRKEGGPYNEQF
v_call: TRBV25-1
j_call: TRBJ2-1

cdr3_aa: ASSPRLGTYEQY
v_call: TRBV28
j_call: TRBJ2-7

cdr3_aa: ASSLSGMNTEAF
v_call: TRBV5-1
j_call: TRBJ1-1

cdr3_aa: ASSWESLYGYT
v_call: TRBV12-3/TRBV12-4
j_call: TRBJ1-2

cdr3_aa: ASSPRDSPNYGYT
v_call: TRBV5-6
j_call: TRBJ1-2

cdr3_aa: ASSKGPGPHTEAF
v_call: TRBV12-3/TRBV12-4
j_call: TRBJ1-1

cdr3_aa: ASSLAGTGQPQH
v_call: TRBV7-9
j_call: TRBJ1-5

cdr3_aa: ASRLHTIEAF
v_call: TRBV7-2
j_call: TRBJ1-1

cdr3_aa: ASMDRGRGYNEQF
v_call: TRBV2
j_call: TRBJ2-1

cdr3_aa: SAPRGWRMNTEAF
v_call: TRBV20-1
j_call: TRBJ1-1

cdr3_aa: ASSQGGKNIQY
v_call: TRBV14
j_call: TRBJ2-4

cdr3_aa: ASSLGHLPYEQY
v_call: TRBV7-9
j_call: TRBJ2-7

cdr3_aa: SVIKEDGRGFGYEQY
v_call: TRBV29-1
j_call: TRBJ2-7

cdr3_aa: ASSIRVTSGSTGELF
v_call: TRBV7-9
j_call: TRBJ2-2

cdr3_aa: ATSNRDRRSSTGELF
v_call: TRBV24-1
j_call: TRBJ2-2

cdr3_aa: SARSARGSQNEQF
v_call: TRBV20-1
j_call: TRBJ2-1

cdr3_aa: ASSDRAEGSGELF
v_call: TRBV27
j_call: TRBJ2-2

cdr3_aa: ASSSPEGATDTQY
v_call: TRBV5-1
j_call: TRBJ2-3

cdr3_aa: ASSPAQTSSYNEQF
v_call: TRBV18
j_call: TRBJ2-1

cdr3_aa: ALGGNYGYT
v_call: TRBV28
j_call: TRBJ1-2

cdr3_aa: ASSLTSGDVDTQY
v_call: TRBV7-2
j_call: TRBJ2-3

cdr3_aa: ASSLISLLTSGAYNEQF
v_call: TRBV7-6
j_call: TRBJ2-1

cdr3_aa: ASSKRNAGRTDTQY
v_call: TRBV7-9
j_call: TRBJ2-3

cdr3_aa: ASSLGLPAVREQF
v_call: TRBV7-9
j_call: TRBJ2-1

cdr3_aa: SGGGETQY
v_call: TRBV29-1
j_call: TRBJ2-5

cdr3_aa: ASSYWGQGGNEQF
v_call: TRBV7-2
j_call: TRBJ2-1

cdr3_aa: ASSLGQGSYSLH
v_call: TRBV6-1
j_call: TRBJ1-6

cdr3_aa: ASSSSSGIEQF
v_call: TRBV18
j_call: TRBJ2-1

cdr3_aa: ASSPRQGLNEKLF
v_call: TRBV3-1
j_call: TRBJ1-4

cdr3_aa: ATSDPQTGELF
v_call: TRBV24-1
j_call: TRBJ2-2

cdr3_aa: ASSKPGLTIVYEQY
v_call: TRBV5-6
j_call: TRBJ2-7

cdr3_aa: ASSKQGPKNIQY
v_call: TRBV28
j_call: TRBJ2-4

cdr3_aa: ASSLGGGKKQPQH
v_call: TRBV12-3/TRBV12-4
j_call: TRBJ1-5

cdr3_aa: ASGFFPGQY
v_call: TRBV11-2
j_call: TRBJ2-7

cdr3_aa: SVEVRRAKDTQY
v_call: TRBV29-1
j_call: TRBJ2-3

cdr3_aa: ASSALGQGSLEEQF
v_call: TRBV25-1
j_call: TRBJ2-1

cdr3_aa: ATSSLRGSGNQPQH
v_call: TRBV15
j_call: TRBJ1-5

cdr3_aa: ASSLGTSGSETPYEQY
v_call: TRBV12-3/TRBV12-4
j_call: TRBJ2-7

cdr3_aa: ATSDRRDSRETQY
v_call: TRBV24-1
j_call: TRBJ2-5

cdr3_aa: ASSVTGTDYSGANVLT
v_call: TRBV9
j_call: TRBJ2-6

cdr3_aa: ASTKTGAKETQY
v_call: TRBV11-2
j_call: TRBJ2-5

cdr3_aa: ASSLATYTEAF
v_call: TRBV12-3/TRBV12-4
j_call: TRBJ1-1

cdr3_aa: ASSVHRGSTDTQY
v_call: TRBV9
j_call: TRBJ2-3

cdr3_aa: SAPILAGGRYTQY
v_call: TRBV29-1
j_call: TRBJ2-3

cdr3_aa: ASSLDGTSGLYGETQY
v_call: TRBV11-2
j_call: TRBJ2-5

cdr3_aa: AISERAPTNEKLF
v_call: TRBV10-3
j_call: TRBJ1-4

cdr3_aa: AWSVSAGGPEQF
v_call: TRBV30
j_call: TRBJ2-1

cdr3_aa: ASRGADRVSYEQY
v_call: TRBV28
j_call: TRBJ2-7

cdr3_aa: ASSLGSTGIGDTQY
v_call: TRBV5-1
j_call: TRBJ2-3

cdr3_aa: ASSLGTFSNQPQH
v_call: TRBV5-1
j_call: TRBJ1-5

cdr3_aa: ASSDSTGVFT
v_call: TRBV6-4
j_call: TRBJ1-2

cdr3_aa: ASSPGTSGRAEETQY
v_call: TRBV5-1
j_call: TRBJ2-5

cdr3_aa: ASEGRDTQY
v_call: TRBV2
j_call: TRBJ2-3

cdr3_aa: ASSPSSGGPYEQY
v_call: TRBV7-2
j_call: TRBJ2-7

cdr3_aa: ASSRTGNEKLF
v_call: TRBV5-1
j_call: TRBJ1-4

cdr3_aa: SARSGQGDRDEQF
v_call: TRBV20-1
j_call: TRBJ2-1

cdr3_aa: SAKRGASGTRSVYNEQF
v_call: TRBV29-1
j_call: TRBJ2-1

cdr3_aa: SARAGSGVYNEQF
v_call: TRBV20-1
j_call: TRBJ2-1

cdr3_aa: ASSQEYWVNGYT
v_call: TRBV3-1
j_call: TRBJ1-2